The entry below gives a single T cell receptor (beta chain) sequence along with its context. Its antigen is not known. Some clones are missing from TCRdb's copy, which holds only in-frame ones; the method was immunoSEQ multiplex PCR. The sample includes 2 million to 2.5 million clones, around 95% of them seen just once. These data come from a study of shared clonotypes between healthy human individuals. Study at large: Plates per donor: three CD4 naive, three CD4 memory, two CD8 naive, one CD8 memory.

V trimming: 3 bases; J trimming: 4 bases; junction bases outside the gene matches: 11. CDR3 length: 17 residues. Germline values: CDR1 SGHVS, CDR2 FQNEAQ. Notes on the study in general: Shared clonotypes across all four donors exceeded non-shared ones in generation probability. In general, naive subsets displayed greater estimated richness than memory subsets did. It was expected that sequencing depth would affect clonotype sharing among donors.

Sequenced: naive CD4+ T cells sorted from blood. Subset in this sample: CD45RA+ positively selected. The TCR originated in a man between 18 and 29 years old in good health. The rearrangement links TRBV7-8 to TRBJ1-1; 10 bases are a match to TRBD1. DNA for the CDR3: TGTGCCAGCAGCTTTATGACAGGGGGCATTGGGGTCACTGAAGCTTTCTTT. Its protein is CASSFMTGGIGVTEAFF.